The 12 T cell receptor beta chains below come from one sample, sequenced in a study of shared clonotypes between healthy human individuals. TCRdb keeps only in-frame clones here, not all; method: immunoSEQ multiplex PCR. The sample yields 2 million to 3 million clones, 80% to 95% seen once. The source material was naive CD4+ T cells from PBMCs. Subset specified: CD45RA+ positively selected. The receptors shown here come from a man younger than 35 in good health. Some clones in this sample may be carry-over from other donors' samples.

The chain links TRBV7-2 to TRBJ2-1; 9 nucleotides align to TRBD2. V gave up 2 bases and J gave up 4 bases; unmatched junction bases: 12. The CDR3 consists of 18 residues. CDR1 is SGHTA and CDR2 is FQGNSA in the germline V gene. CDR3 coding DNA: TGTGCCAGCAGCTTAACTCCGAGTGGCGGGAGGGTTTACAATGAGCAGTTCTTC. Translating it yields CASSLTPSGGRVYNEQFF.

For this clone: The sample carries other DNA sequences with the same CDR3. The rearrangement links TRBV28 to TRBJ2-2; 13 positions match TRBD2. The germline V gene has CDR1 MDHEN and CDR2 SYDVKM. This CDR3 comprises 15 residues. V lost 5 bases to trimming and J lost 5 bases; unmatched junction nucleotides: 2. This chain's CDR3 is CASSRGLAGTGELFF. CDR3 DNA: TGTGCCAGCAGTCGGGGACTAGCGGGGACCGGGGAGCTGTTTTTT.

This chain uses TRBV5-1 with TRBJ2-7; the D gene is possibly TRBD1 (5 bases). This CDR3 comprises 15 residues. Germline CDR1 reads SGHRS; CDR2 reads YFSETQ. Trimming removed 3 bases from V and 7 bases from J, with 20 bases in between. The CDR3 DNA follows: TGCGCCAGCAGCTACGGACACTCCTCACTGGGGGAGCAGTACTTC. It specifies CASSYGHSSLGEQYF.

The chain employs TRBV28 and TRBJ2-6; 7 nucleotides match TRBD1. Germline V gene lookup returns CDR1 MDHEN and CDR2 SYDVKM. Germline trimming cut 3 bases from V and 2 bases from J; bases unmatched to any gene: 13. The CDR3 spans 19 residues. The CDR3, as DNA: TGTGCCAGCAGTTTCCCACGACAGGGAAGAACAACTGGGGCCAACGTCCTGACTTTC. It yields the protein CASSFPRQGRTTGANVLTF.

The chain joins TRBV27 to TRBJ2-4; 7 bases agree with TRBD1. V dropped 7 bases and J dropped 7; count of bases not matched to a gene: 10. The germline V gene encodes CDR1 MNHEY and CDR2 SMNVEV (reference sequence). The CDR3 has 14 amino acids. The CDR3 DNA sequence: TGTGCCAGCACAGATACAACAGGGGCCAACATTCAGTACTTC. It translates to CASTDTTGANIQYF.

Comment on this clone: Other DNA sequences in this specimen translate into the identical CDR3. This chain uses TRBV6-1 with TRBJ1-1; D unresolved. CDR1 is MNHNS and CDR2 is SASEGT in the germline V gene. Trimming took off 5 bases at V and 1 base at J, with 5 bases between the two ends. CDR3 size: 12 residues. The CDR3 nucleotides are TGTGCCAGCAGTCGGGGGAACACTGAAGCTTTCTTT. Translated, it gives CASSRGNTEAFF.

The CDR3: CASSPIAGSYPDEQFF. In nucleotides, the CDR3 is TGCGCCAGCAGCCCTATAGCGGGATCATACCCCGATGAGCAGTTCTTC. V usage is TRBV5-1 and J usage is TRBJ2-1; 8 bases align to TRBD2. With V trimmed by 4 bases and J by 8 bases, 14 bases remained unmatched. The CDR3 runs 16 residues. Germline lookup yields CDR1 SGHRS and CDR2 YFSETQ.

As concerns this clone: Other nucleotide sequences from this sample produce the same CDR3. The CDR3 here is CASSRGTSGSSYNEQFF. CDR3 DNA: TGCGCCAGCAGCCGCGGGACTAGCGGGAGCTCCTACAATGAGCAGTTCTTC. The chain links TRBV5-1 to TRBJ2-1, with TRBD2 matching over 14 bases. V lost 4 bases and J lost 0; bases outside the gene matches: 3. Per the germline V gene, CDR1 is SGHRS and CDR2 is YFSETQ. The length of the CDR3 is 17 residues.

The V call is TRBV14, the J call TRBJ2-1; D uncertain. This CDR3 contains 15 residues. Between the trimmed V and J ends, which lost 4 bases and 5 bases, there was a span of 15 bases. Germline V gene lookup returns CDR1 SGHDN and CDR2 FVKESK. CDR3 sequence (DNA): TGTGCCAGCAGCCGCATGGGCACAGCTAACAATGAGCAGTTCTTC. Protein sequence: CASSRMGTANNEQFF.

CDR3: CAISEANEAFF. In DNA form, the CDR3 reads TGTGCCATCAGTGAGGCGAACGAAGCTTTCTTT. The chain recombines TRBV10-3 with TRBJ1-1; D call uncertain. Germline CDR1 ENHRY, CDR2 SYGVKD. CDR3 length: 11 residues. Trimming left V 2 bases short and J 8 bases short, with 6 bases between.

The CDR3 reads CASSSRTPPLYEQYF. CDR3 DNA: TGTGCCAGCAGTTCTCGGACGCCTCCCCTCTACGAGCAGTACTTC. This chain joins TRBV28 and TRBJ2-7; no reliable D call. The CDR3 is 15 residues long. Between the trimmed V and J ends, which lost 4 bases and 3 bases, there was a span of 16 bases. CDR1 and CDR2 from the germline V gene are MDHEN and SYDVKM.

In this sample, this clone turned up once. This rearrangement joins TRBV6-6 to TRBJ2-3; weak D call: TRBD2 (5 bases). The V end lost 2 bases, the J end lost 4 bases, and 13 bases lay between the germline ends. This CDR3 contains 15 residues. Germline V gives CDR1 MNHNY, CDR2 SVGAGI (reference sequence). CDR3 amino acids: CASSYPGSAPDTQYF. In DNA, the CDR3 is TGTGCCAGCAGTTACCCGGGATCCGCCCCAGATACGCAGTATTTT.